The present T cell receptor (beta chain) was sequenced within a study of CD8+CD57+ T cells in acquired aplastic anemia. Regarding the study as a whole: Patients did not significantly differ from controls in CD8+ Simpson's diversity.

Genomic DNA constituted the template upon which TCR beta VDJ and CDR3 profiling was performed. In TCRdb, the reads were re-called with MiXCR into one record per CDR3 protein. This table has around 170,000 distinct CDR3 sequences, less than 50% appearing once. Sequenced patients had shown CD8+CD57+ cell expansion by flow cytometry. As a group, the patients uniformly had severe acquired aplastic anemia. This clonotype has at least ten counts. The target antigen is unknown. Sequenced material: sorted CD4+, CD8+, or CD8+CD57+ T cells (not recorded which) from PBMCs. This receptor was taken from a human donor with aplastic anemia.

The CDR3 DNA is TGTGCCAGCAGTTACGGTCCGGGGGGCGAAGGAAACACCATATATTTT. This encodes CASSYGPGGEGNTIYF. The genes are TRBV6-5 and TRBJ1-3, with D possibly TRBD1 on 6 matching bases. The length of the CDR3 is 16 residues. V lost 2 bases and J lost 4, with 15 bases in between. The germline V gene has CDR1 MNHEY and CDR2 SVGAGI.